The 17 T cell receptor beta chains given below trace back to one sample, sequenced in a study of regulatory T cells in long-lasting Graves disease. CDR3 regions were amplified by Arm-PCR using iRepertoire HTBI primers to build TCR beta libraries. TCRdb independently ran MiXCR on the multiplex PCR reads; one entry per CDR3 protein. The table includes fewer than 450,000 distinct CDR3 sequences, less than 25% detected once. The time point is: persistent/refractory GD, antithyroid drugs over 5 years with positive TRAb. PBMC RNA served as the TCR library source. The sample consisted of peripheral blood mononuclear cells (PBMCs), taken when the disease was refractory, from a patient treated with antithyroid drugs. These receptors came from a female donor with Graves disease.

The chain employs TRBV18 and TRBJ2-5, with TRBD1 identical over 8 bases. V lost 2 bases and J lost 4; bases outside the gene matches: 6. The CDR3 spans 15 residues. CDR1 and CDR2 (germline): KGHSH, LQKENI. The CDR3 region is CASSPNPGTGETQYF. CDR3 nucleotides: TGTGCCAGCTCACCAAACCCCGGGACAGGAGAGACCCAGTACTTC.

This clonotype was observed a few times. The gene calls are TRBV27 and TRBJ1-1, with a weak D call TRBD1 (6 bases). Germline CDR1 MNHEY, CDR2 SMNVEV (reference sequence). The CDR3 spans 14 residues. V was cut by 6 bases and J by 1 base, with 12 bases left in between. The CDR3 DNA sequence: TGTGCCAGCAGGAACAGGGACGGGAACACTGAAGCTTTCTTT. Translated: CASRNRDGNTEAFF.

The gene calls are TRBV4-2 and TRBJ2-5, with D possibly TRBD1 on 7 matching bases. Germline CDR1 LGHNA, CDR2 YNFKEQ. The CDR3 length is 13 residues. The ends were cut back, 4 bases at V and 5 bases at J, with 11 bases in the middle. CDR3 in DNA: TGTGCCAGCAGCCCCAGGGGGGCGGAGACCCAGTACTTC. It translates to CASSPRGAETQYF.

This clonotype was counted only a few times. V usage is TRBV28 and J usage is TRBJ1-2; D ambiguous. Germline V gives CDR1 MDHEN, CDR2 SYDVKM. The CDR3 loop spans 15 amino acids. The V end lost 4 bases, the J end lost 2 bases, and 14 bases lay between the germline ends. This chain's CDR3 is CASSSLHRWNYGYTF. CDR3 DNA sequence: TGTGCCAGCAGTTCATTACACCGCTGGAACTATGGCTACACCTTC.

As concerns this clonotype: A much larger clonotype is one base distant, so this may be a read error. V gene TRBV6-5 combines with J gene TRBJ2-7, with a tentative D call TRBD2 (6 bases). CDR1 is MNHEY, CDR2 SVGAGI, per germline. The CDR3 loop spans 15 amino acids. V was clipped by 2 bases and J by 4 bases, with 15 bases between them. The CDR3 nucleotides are TGTGCCAGCAGTTACAACGGCGGGGTGAGGTACGAGCAGTACTTC. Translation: CASSYNGGVRYEQYF.

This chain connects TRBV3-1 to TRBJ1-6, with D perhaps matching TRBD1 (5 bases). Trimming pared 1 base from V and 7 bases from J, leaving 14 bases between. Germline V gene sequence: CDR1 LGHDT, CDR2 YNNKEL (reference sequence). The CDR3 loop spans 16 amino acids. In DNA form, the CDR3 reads TGTGCCAGCAGCCAAGGGACGCCTAGGGGAAATTCACCCCTCCACTTT. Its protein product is CASSQGTPRGNSPLHF.

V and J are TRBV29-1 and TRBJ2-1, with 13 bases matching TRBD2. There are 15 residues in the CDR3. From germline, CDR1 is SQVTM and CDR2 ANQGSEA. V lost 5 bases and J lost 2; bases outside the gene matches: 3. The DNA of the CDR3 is TGCAGCGTTAGGACTAGCGGGGGAACCTACAATGAGCAGTTCTTC. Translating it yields CSVRTSGGTYNEQFF.

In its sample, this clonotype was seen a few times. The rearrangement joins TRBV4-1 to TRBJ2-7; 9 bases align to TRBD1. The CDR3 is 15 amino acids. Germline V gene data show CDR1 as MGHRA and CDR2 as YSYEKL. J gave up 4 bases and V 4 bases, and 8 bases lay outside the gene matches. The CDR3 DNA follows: TGCGCCAGCAGCCCCGGACAGGGGATGCTATACGAGCAGTACTTC. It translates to CASSPGQGMLYEQYF.

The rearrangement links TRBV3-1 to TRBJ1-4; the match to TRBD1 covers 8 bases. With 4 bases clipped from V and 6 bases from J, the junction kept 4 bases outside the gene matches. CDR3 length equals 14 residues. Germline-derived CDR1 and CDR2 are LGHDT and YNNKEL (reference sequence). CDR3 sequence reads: CASSRTGYYEKLFF. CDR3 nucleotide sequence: TGTGCCAGCAGCCGGACAGGGTATTATGAAAAACTGTTTTTT.

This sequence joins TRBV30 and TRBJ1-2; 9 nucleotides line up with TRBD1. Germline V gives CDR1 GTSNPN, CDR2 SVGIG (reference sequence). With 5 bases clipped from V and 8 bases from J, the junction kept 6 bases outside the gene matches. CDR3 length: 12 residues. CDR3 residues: CAWEQGAGGYTF. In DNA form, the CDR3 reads TGTGCCTGGGAACAGGGGGCGGGCGGCTACACCTTC.

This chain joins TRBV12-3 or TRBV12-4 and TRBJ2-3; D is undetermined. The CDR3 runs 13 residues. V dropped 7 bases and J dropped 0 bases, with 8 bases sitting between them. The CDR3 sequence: CASTLPSTDTQYF. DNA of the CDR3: TGTGCCAGCACCCTGCCCAGCACAGATACGCAGTATTTT.

CDR3 sequence (DNA): TGTGCCAGCAGCTTGCCGGGCCCTCCTCGTGAGACCCAGTACTTC. Translating gives CASSLPGPPRETQYF. The rearrangement links TRBV5-8 to TRBJ2-5; no clear D gene. V lost 1 base and J lost 5, with 15 bases in between. The CDR3 has 15 residues. CDR1 SGHTS and CDR2 YDEGEE come from the germline V gene.

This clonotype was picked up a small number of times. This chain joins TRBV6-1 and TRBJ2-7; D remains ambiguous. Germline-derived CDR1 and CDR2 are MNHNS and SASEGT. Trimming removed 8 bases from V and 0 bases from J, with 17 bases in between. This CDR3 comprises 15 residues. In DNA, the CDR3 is TGTGCCAGCGAACTCCCGTCTGTCAGCTCCTACGAGCAGTACTTC. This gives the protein CASELPSVSSYEQYF.

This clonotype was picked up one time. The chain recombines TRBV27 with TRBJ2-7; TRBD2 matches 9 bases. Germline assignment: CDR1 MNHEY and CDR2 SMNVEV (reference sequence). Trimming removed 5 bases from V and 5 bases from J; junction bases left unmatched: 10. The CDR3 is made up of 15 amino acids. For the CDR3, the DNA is TGTGCCAGCAGTCTATTAGCGGGAGAGGGGAACGAGCAGTACTTC. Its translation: CASSLLAGEGNEQYF.

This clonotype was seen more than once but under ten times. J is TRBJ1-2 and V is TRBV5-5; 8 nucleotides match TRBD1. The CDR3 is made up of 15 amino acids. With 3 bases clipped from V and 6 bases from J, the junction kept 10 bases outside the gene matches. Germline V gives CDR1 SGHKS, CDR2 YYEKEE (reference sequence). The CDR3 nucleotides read TGTGCCAGCAGCTCTCCGGACAGGGAGTGGAATGGCTACACCTTC. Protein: CASSSPDREWNGYTF.

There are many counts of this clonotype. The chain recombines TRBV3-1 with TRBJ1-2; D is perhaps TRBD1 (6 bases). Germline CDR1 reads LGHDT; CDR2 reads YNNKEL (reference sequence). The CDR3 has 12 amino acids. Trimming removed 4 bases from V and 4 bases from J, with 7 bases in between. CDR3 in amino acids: CASSPRGYGYTF. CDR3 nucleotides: TGTGCCAGCAGCCCCAGGGGCTATGGCTACACCTTC.

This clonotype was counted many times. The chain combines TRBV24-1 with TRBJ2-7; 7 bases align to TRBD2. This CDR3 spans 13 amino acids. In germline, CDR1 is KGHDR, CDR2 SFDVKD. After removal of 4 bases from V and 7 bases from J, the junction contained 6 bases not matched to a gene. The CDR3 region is CATSESPGLEQYF. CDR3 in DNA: TGTGCCACCAGTGAATCACCGGGACTAGAGCAGTACTTC.